The 27 T cell receptor beta chains listed next were all sequenced from one sample in a study of patients and donors after allogeneic stem cell transplantation. MiXCR, run by TCRdb on the RT-PCR reads, gives a single entry per CDR3 protein. The sample records fewer than 95,000 distinct CDR3 sequences, roughly 4.9% being singletons. The sample comprised blood, either unsorted or a sorted T cell fraction (not recorded which). The receptors here all came from a human donor who was either an allogeneic HSCT recipient or a stem cell or donor lymphocyte infusion donor (not recorded which). It is not recorded whose cells these are; they may come from a transplant donor.

This clonotype was seen at least ten times. This chain links TRBV6-1 with TRBJ2-3; 8 bases match TRBD2. Germline CDR1 is MNHNS and CDR2 is SASEGT. The CDR3 extends over 15 amino acids. V trimming: 6 bases; J trimming: 0 bases; junction bases outside the gene matches: 5. CDR3 nucleotide sequence: TGTGCCAGCAGCGATAGCGGGACTAGCACAGATACGCAGTATTTT. Encoded protein: CASSDSGTSTDTQYF.

V gene TRBV5-1 combines with J gene TRBJ2-2, with 9 bases identical to TRBD1. CDR3 length: 15 residues. V shed 4 bases, J shed 6 bases, and the junction held 7 bases outside the gene matches. The V gene's germline CDR1 is SGHRS and CDR2 YFSETQ. The CDR3 loop reads CASSLAGTGPGELFF. CDR3 bases: TGCGCCAGCAGCCTAGCCGGGACAGGGCCCGGGGAGCTGTTTTTT.

V is TRBV5-5 and J is TRBJ2-6; unclear D gene. The CDR3 extends over 14 amino acids. Trimming cost V 1 base and J 4 bases, with 6 bases left between them. In germline, CDR1 is SGHKS, CDR2 YYEKEE (reference sequence). Here the CDR3 reads CASSLFTGANVLTF. The CDR3 region has the DNA TGTGCCAGCAGCTTGTTCACCGGGGCCAACGTCCTGACTTTC. The full variable domain, in which reference TRBV5-5 and TRBJ2-6 provide the parts outside the CDR3, is DAGVTQSPTHLIKTRGQQVTLRCSPISGHKSVSWYQQVLGQGPQFIFQYYEKEERGRGNFPDRFSARQFPNYSSELNVNALLLGDSALYLCASSLFTGANVLTFGAGSRLTVL.

In its sample, this clonotype was seen many times. V and J are TRBV11-2 and TRBJ2-7, with TRBD1 matching 7 bases. The ends lost 5 bases at V and 2 bases at J; junction bases unmatched: 12. CDR1 and CDR2 from the germline V gene are SGHAT and FQNNGV. This CDR3 has 16 residues. CDR3 DNA: TGTGCCAGCAGCCCTATCCAATACAGGGGTACCTACGAGCAGTACTTC. This codes for CASSPIQYRGTYEQYF.

This clonotype was recorded at least ten times. The chain has TRBV20-1 and TRBJ2-2; TRBD1 might be the D (6 bases). CDR1 is DFQATT and CDR2 is SNEGSKA in the germline V gene (reference sequence). V was trimmed by 4 bases and J by 2 bases, leaving 17 bases between them. The CDR3 sequence is 16 residues long. The CDR3 sequence: CSATGTGRGNTGELFF. CDR3 bases: TGCAGTGCTACGGGGACGGGCAGGGGCAACACCGGGGAGCTGTTTTTT.

This clonotype has more than one count but fewer than ten. The V gene is TRBV5-1, the J gene TRBJ2-2; D call uncertain. The CDR3 has 14 residues. V was pared by 6 bases and J by 0 bases, with 9 bases between. Looked up from germline, CDR1 is SGHRS and CDR2 is YFSETQ. CDR3 sequence: CASTATANTGELFF. The CDR3, as DNA: TGCGCCAGCACCGCGACGGCGAACACCGGGGAGCTGTTTTTT.

This clonotype was counted ten times or more. J is TRBJ2-6 and V is TRBV5-1; D not certain. V was pared by 4 bases and J by 1 base, with 12 bases between. The CDR3 has 16 residues. In germline, CDR1 is SGHRS, CDR2 YFSETQ. This chain's CDR3 is CASSKGTQSGANVLTF. CDR3 bases: TGCGCCAGCAGCAAAGGCACCCAGTCTGGGGCCAACGTCCTGACTTTC.

This clonotype was seen only a few times. Written as DNA, the CDR3 is TGTGCCTGGAGTGTACGACGGGAACATCAGCCCCAGCATTTT. Translated: CAWSVRREHQPQHF. V is TRBV30 and J is TRBJ1-5, with no clear D. CDR3 size: 14 residues. Germline V lookup: CDR1 GTSNPN, CDR2 SVGIG (reference sequence). V lost 0 bases to trimming and J lost 5 bases, with 11 bases between them.

This clonotype was recorded a few times. J is TRBJ1-3 and V is TRBV7-2, with D uncertain. Trimming stripped 5 bases from V and 1 base from J, with 9 bases between. Germline CDR1 SGHTA, CDR2 FQGNSA. The CDR3 extends over 14 amino acids. CDR3 loop: CASSPRRSGNTIYF. CDR3 nucleotide sequence: TGTGCCAGCAGCCCTAGACGTTCTGGAAACACCATATATTTT.

The V and J genes are TRBV3-1 and TRBJ2-1, with 9 bases lining up with TRBD2. The germline V gene encodes CDR1 LGHDT and CDR2 YNNKEL (reference sequence). Unmatched junction bases numbered 7, after V lost 1 base and J lost 15 bases. This CDR3 contains 13 residues. The CDR3 loop is CASSQGRGTSRFF. CDR3 in DNA: TGTGCCAGCAGCCAAGGGAGGGGGACTAGCCGGTTCTTC.

DNA of the CDR3: TGTGCCAGCAGCACCCGGGATCAAGGGATTTCACCCCTCCACTTT. It encodes CASSTRDQGISPLHF. V is TRBV3-1 and J is TRBJ1-6, with no clear D. The CDR3 has 15 amino acids. CDR1 and CDR2 (germline): LGHDT, YNNKEL (reference sequence). V dropped 5 bases and J dropped 9 bases, with 17 bases sitting between them.

DNA for the CDR3: TGTGCCAGCAGTCCTCAACCAAACGAGGATACGCAGTATTTT. Encoded protein: CASSPQPNEDTQYF. The chain is built from TRBV28 and TRBJ2-3; no clear D. The germline CDR1 and CDR2 sequences are MDHEN and SYDVKM. This CDR3 is 14 amino acids long. V shed 5 bases and J shed 6 bases, with 15 bases lying between them.

The table lists this clonotype with a few counts. The genes are TRBV9 and TRBJ1-1; TRBD1 matches at 10 bases. The junction had 4 bases not matched to a gene; V was cut back by 5 bases and J by 3 bases. Germline CDR1 reads SGDLS; CDR2 reads YYNGEE. This CDR3 has 14 amino acids. The chain's CDR3 is CASREGTGDTEAFF. The CDR3, as DNA: TGTGCCAGCAGAGAAGGGACAGGGGACACTGAAGCTTTCTTT.

A remark on this clonotype: This clone may be a read error of a much larger clone one base away. V and J are TRBV11-2 and TRBJ2-1; a possible D gene is TRBD1 (6 bases). The germline CDR1 and CDR2 sequences are SGHAT and FQNNGV. There are 17 residues in the CDR3. The chain's CDR3 is CSSSFRDRSNTYNEQFF. In nucleotides, the CDR3 is TGTTCCAGCAGTTTTCGCGACAGGAGCAACACCTACAATGAGCAGTTCTTC.

This clonotype appeared many times. This chain uses TRBV19 with TRBJ2-1, with TRBD2 matching 8 bases. Germline V CDR1 and CDR2: LNHDA, SQIVND (reference sequence). The CDR3 runs to 14 residues. The J segment lost 6 bases and the V segment lost 4 bases, leaving 5 bases of the junction unmatched. The CDR3, as DNA: TGTGCCAGTAGTACTACGACTAGCGTCAATGAGCAGTTCTTC. It specifies CASSTTTSVNEQFF.

This clonotype was counted many times. V usage is TRBV20-1 and J usage is TRBJ2-7; D unresolved. The CDR3 is made up of 12 amino acids. Germline assignment: CDR1 DFQATT and CDR2 SNEGSKA (reference sequence). V was pared by 6 bases and J by 6 bases, with 15 bases between. The CDR3 sequence: CSAILAPVEQYF. In nucleotides, the CDR3 is TGCAGTGCAATTTTAGCCCCGGTCGAGCAGTACTTC.

A few counts support this clonotype. The chain links TRBV20-1 to TRBJ2-5; 8 bases match TRBD2. This CDR3 contains 16 residues. With V trimmed by 0 bases and J by 4 bases, 10 bases remained unmatched. Per the germline V gene, CDR1 is DFQATT and CDR2 is SNEGSKA (reference sequence). The CDR3 DNA reads as TGCAGTGCTAGAGATCTGGCCCCTGGACTAGCAGAGACCCAGTACTTC. Its translation: CSARDLAPGLAETQYF.

This clonotype showed up many times. The chain is built from TRBV7-3 and TRBJ2-2, with 7 bases aligning to TRBD1. The CDR3 is 16 amino acids. The germline V gene has CDR1 SGHTA and CDR2 FQGTGA. V was clipped by 2 bases and J by 6 bases; unmatched bases: 9. CDR3 DNA: TGTGCCAGCAGCTTATATCCGAGGGGGCGCGCCGGGGAGCTGTTTTTT. Translation gives CASSLYPRGRAGELFF.

Many counts were recorded for this clonotype. This rearrangement joins TRBV6-2 or TRBV6-3 to TRBJ2-7; 12 bases align to TRBD2. Germline V lookup: CDR1 MNHEY, CDR2 SVGEGT. The length of the CDR3 is 14 residues. J lost 4 bases, V lost 6 bases, and 4 bases had no gene match. CDR3 nucleotide sequence: TGTGCCAGCAGGACTAGCGGGAGTATTTACGAGCAGTACTTC. This gives the protein CASRTSGSIYEQYF.

The CDR3 DNA reads as TGTGCCAGCAGCCGTTCGACAGTTCGAGAGACCCAGTACTTC. It yields the protein CASSRSTVRETQYF. The chain couples TRBV12-3 or TRBV12-4 to TRBJ2-5; the D gene is possibly TRBD1 (5 bases). This CDR3 has 14 residues. V shed 6 bases and J shed 4 bases, with 15 bases lying between them.

Many counts were recorded for this clonotype. The CDR3 DNA sequence: TGCAGTGCTCCGATTACAGGGGGCTTAGAGCAGTACTTC. This translates into CSAPITGGLEQYF. The chain employs TRBV20-1 and TRBJ2-7, with 9 bases aligning to TRBD1. V lost 5 bases and J lost 7; bases outside the gene matches: 9. CDR3 length: 13 amino acids. The V gene's germline CDR1 is DFQATT and CDR2 SNEGSKA (reference sequence).

This clonotype was seen many times. This chain joins TRBV5-1 and TRBJ2-1; 15 bases map to TRBD2. V shed 3 bases and J 5 bases; nucleotides not matched to a gene: 3. Germline loops: CDR1 SGHRS, CDR2 YFSETQ. The CDR3 has 16 amino acids. CDR3 bases: TGCGCCAGCAGCTCAGGACTAGCGGGGGGGAACAATGAGCAGTTCTTC. Amino acid sequence: CASSSGLAGGNNEQFF.

This clonotype showed up many times. The chain uses TRBV12-3 or TRBV12-4 and TRBJ1-4; D not resolved. The CDR3 loop spans 14 amino acids. Trimming stripped 5 bases from V and 8 bases from J, with 15 bases between. CDR3 protein: CASSPSRNGEKLFF. CDR3 bases: TGTGCCAGCAGTCCCAGTCGGAATGGGGAAAAACTGTTTTTT.

This clonotype appeared a few times. The CDR3 DNA reads TGTGCCAGCAGCTTGGAGAACATTCAGTACTTC. Its translation is CASSLENIQYF. The genes are TRBV5-6 and TRBJ2-4; D is ambiguous. The CDR3 sequence is 11 residues long. Per germline, CDR1 SGHDT and CDR2 YYEEEE. The V end lost 0 bases, the J end lost 7 bases, and 2 bases lay between the germline ends.

The CDR3 loop is CASSWIGSGANVLTF. The CDR3 nucleotides are TGTGCCAGCAGTTGGATAGGCTCTGGGGCCAACGTCCTGACTTTC. The rearrangement links TRBV12-3 or TRBV12-4 to TRBJ2-6; no firm D call. The CDR3 has 15 residues. Trimming stripped 4 bases from V and 0 bases from J, with 7 bases between.

The table lists this clonotype with a few counts. No DNA is shown, since the ends of the CDR3 on it are uncertain; the CDR3 is the one TCRdb lists. The chain recombines TRBV20-1 with TRBJ1-4. Looked up from germline, CDR1 is DFQATT and CDR2 is SNEGSKA (reference sequence). The CDR3 spans 13 residues, counting both ends. CDR3 amino acids: CSVTGLEREKLFF.

In its sample, this clonotype was seen many times. The gene calls are TRBV7-9 and TRBJ1-5; D unclear. The germline V gene has CDR1 SEHNR and CDR2 FQNEAQ (reference sequence). CDR3 length equals 12 residues. Trimming stripped 9 bases from V and 2 bases from J, with 8 bases between. The CDR3 loop is CASSWGNQPQHF. The DNA for the CDR3 is TGTGCCAGTTCCTGGGGCAATCAGCCCCAGCATTTT.